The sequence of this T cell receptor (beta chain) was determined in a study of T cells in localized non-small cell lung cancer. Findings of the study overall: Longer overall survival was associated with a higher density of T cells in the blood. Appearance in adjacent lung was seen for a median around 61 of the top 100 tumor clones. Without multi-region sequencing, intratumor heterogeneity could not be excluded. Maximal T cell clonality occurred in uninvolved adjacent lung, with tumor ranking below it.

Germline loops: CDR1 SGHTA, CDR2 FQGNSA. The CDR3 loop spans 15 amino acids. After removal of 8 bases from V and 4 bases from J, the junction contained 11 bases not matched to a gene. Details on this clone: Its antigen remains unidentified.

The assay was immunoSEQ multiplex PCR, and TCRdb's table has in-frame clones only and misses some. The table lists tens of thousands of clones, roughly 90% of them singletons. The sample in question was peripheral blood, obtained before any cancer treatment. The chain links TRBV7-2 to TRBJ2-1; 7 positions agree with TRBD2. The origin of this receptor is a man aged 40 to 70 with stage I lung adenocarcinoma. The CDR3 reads CASGGDQRGYNEQFF. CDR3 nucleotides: TGTGCCAGCGGAGGGGATCAGCGGGGTTACAATGAGCAGTTCTTC.